The source of this T cell receptor (beta chain) is a study of cytomegalovirus exposure and HLA in healthy donors (dated by TCRdb to about 2017). In terms of the full investigation: According to an earlier analysis of 587 of the donors, about 179 million T cells yielded 95 million to 140 million unique TCR beta sequences and 276 Gb of sequence data. Approximately 310 gigabases of sequencing data and 70 million to 100 million unique TCR sequences made up an early release that covered 640 HLA-typed donors. The genetic ancestry cluster associated with self-reported Caucasian donors included approximately 85% of the roughly 400 genotyped donors. The study aimed to test whether cataloging public T cell receptors could reveal signatures of past pathogen exposure. The T cell repertoires of several hundred subjects were profiled by immunosequencing and related to cytomegalovirus serostatus. A separate validation cohort of roughly 130 different subjects was used in addition to the roughly 700-subject first cohort. The study combined high-throughput TCR immunosequencing, statistical association of individual TCRs with disease status, and machine learning to predict cytomegalovirus infection status. In a later analysis, previously published TCR beta repertoires from 500 to 750 donors were re-analyzed and high-resolution HLA genotyping was added so that TCR occurrence patterns could be studied. Rather than using new phenotypic data, the later analysis identified candidate immune exposures from TCR beta sequences and from how often those sequences occurred across donors. To decide whether each TCR beta V gene segment behaved as functional or pseudogenic, an earlier analysis of several hundred of the donors relied on high-throughput TCR beta sequencing. Alongside the repertoire data, information on donor age, sex, ethnicity and CMV serostatus was compiled. In a later genetic analysis, genome-wide SNP genotypes for about 55% of the 666 donors were used, and that subset was treated as a discovery cohort. All discovery cohort repertoires had been generated using a single sequencing platform. HLA typing included class I and class II loci at four-digit resolution. The number of donors typed differed by locus, with 629-630 for A, B, C, DRB1 and DQB1, 522 for DQA1, approximately 580 for DPA1, and 450 to 480 for DPB1. About five DR-DQ haplotypes were handled as single units for association and clustering because linkage in the cohort was strong. Across approximately 400 genotyped donors of the cohort, an average of roughly 250,000 unique TCR beta nucleotide sequences per donor were sequenced, and 15% to 20% of those sequences were non-productive. Study-wide findings and limitations: Roughly uniform sequencing depth across donors was assumed in presence/absence analyses, although this assumption may not hold. In vitro tests confirmed that a few of the cytomegalovirus-associated TCR beta chains recognize cytomegalovirus antigens. Correlated functional status among segregating V segments might be attributable to linkage disequilibrium, but an unknown experimental factor could not be ruled out. A later analysis associated 17,000 or so TCR beta sequences with specific HLA alleles at a false discovery rate of 0.05. In a later analysis, most CMV-associated TCR beta chains were found to appear HLA-restricted, with HLA associations seemingly driven largely by CMV exposure. A later analysis reported that several top co-occurrence clusters appeared linked to parvovirus B19, influenza, CMV and Epstein-Barr virus. The sequencing pipeline was judged likely to have produced a cluster of highly shared sequence variants as a technical artifact. A further reported finding was that TCR beta sequences accurately predicted the HLA-A and HLA-B alleles for most subjects in the first cohort. The 87-base-pair reads could not distinguish some IMGT-functional V segments, including TRBV6-2 and TRBV6-3, so those segments were excluded. An earlier analysis of 450 to 750 of the donors showed that most TCR beta V segments appeared in productive rearrangements either about 87% or about 30% of the time, which broadly matched IMGT annotations. The earlier analysis of approximately 560 of the donors excluded 15 to 20 rarely observed V segments, including chromosome 9 orphons, because counts were too low. In the study, approximately 150 TCR beta chains were listed as associated with cytomegalovirus. In a later analysis, the rate of TCR association differed among HLA loci, with DRB1 alleles having the most associated TCRs and HLA-C alleles having the fewest. A later genetic analysis associated a missense DCLRE1C variant with V-gene and J-gene trimming of TCR beta chains, and an independent cohort replicated the association. Because some donors lacked HLA typing at each locus, the association tests relied only on the typed subset. In both the original and validation cohorts, the classifier was reported to diagnose cytomegalovirus status with high specificity and sensitivity. For the cohort, immune exposure information was limited to CMV serostatus. Compared with the roughly 670-donor mean, donors in an Asian-associated ancestry cluster had fewer N-insertions in productive TCRs, according to a later genetic analysis. In a later analysis, HLA-associated TCR beta chains were found to be more clonally expanded and to have lower generation probabilities than equally common non-associated chains. The authors suggested that the approach could potentially be generalized to other disease states and immunological phenotypes. When HLA alleles, especially DR and DQ, strongly co-occurred, attributing TCR associations to individual alleles was difficult. Only TCR beta chains were sequenced in this cohort, and the absence of alpha or paired-chain data limited detectable features. Most TCR sequences were observed very rarely across donors, whereas some public TCRs were present in many individuals.

Library prep was done by the immunoSEQ multiplex PCR assay. For the multiplex PCR, a mixture combining 60 forward primers for TCR Vbeta segments and 13 reverse primers for TCR Jbeta segments was used. The CDR3 region of rearranged TCR beta genes was amplified from genomic DNA by a multiplex PCR assay. The amplified TCR beta libraries were sequenced on the Illumina HiSeq System as 87-base-pair reads. Turning to the authors' computational methods: A later analysis tallied around 80 million unique TCR beta chains across the 660 or so repertoires, and approximately 12 million of those chains were shared by two or more donors. Raw reads were error-corrected and collapsed into unique sequences with a nearest-neighbor algorithm that merged closely related sequences to remove PCR and sequencing errors. Alignment of CDR3 sequences to IMGT reference sequences was used to assign V, D and J gene segments. For a sequence to be retained, a match of at least six nucleotides was required to both a V gene segment and a J gene segment. Rearrangements were called productive when the CDR3 lacked stop codons and stayed in frame with V and J; all others were non-productive. Following IMGT convention, CDR3 was defined as the stretch from the second conserved V-encoded cysteine to the conserved J-encoded phenylalanine. Sequences without an unambiguous match to a single V gene segment were excluded from the earlier analysis of several hundred of the donors. In an earlier analysis of almost 600 of the donors, a V segment was called functional when productive rearrangements were above 56.7%, and segregating when the standard deviation between donors exceeded 5%. To diagnose cytomegalovirus status from the catalog of TCR beta chain sequences, a statistical classification framework was built. V and J gene assignment, in a later analysis, came from comparing TCR nucleotide sequences with IMGT/GENE-DB human TR gene sequences. A later analysis assigned CDR3 sequences and most-parsimonious VDJ recombination scenarios with the TCRdist pipeline. A later analysis defined each TCR beta chain by its CDR3 amino acid sequence plus V-gene family, and excluded reads lacking a unique V-gene family. As a way to deal with suspected cross-contamination and a sequencing artifact, a later analysis dropped 640 or so nucleotide sequences that were highly shared and had low generation probability. For each public chain, a later analysis derived a clonal expansion index from normalized ranks of inferred template counts within each repertoire. In a later analysis, generation probabilities were computed with a VDJ recombination model fitted to out-of-frame rearrangements, and the resulting probabilities were checked against IGoR. Hypergeometric tests were used in a later analysis to score TCR-TCR, TCR-HLA and TCR-CMV co-occurrence, with a repertoire-size bias correction applied to the TCR pairs. In a later analysis, false discovery rates were estimated by permuting HLA or CMV assignments 20 times. In a later analysis, co-occurring TCRs were grouped using DBSCAN, with TCRdist sequence similarity added in when clustering inside HLA-allele-positive subsets. Repertoires with fewer than 30,000 or more than 120,000 public chains, plus five repertoires with anomalous nucleotide sharing, were excluded from co-occurrence clustering. This immuneACCESS table, as held by TCRdb, lists in-frame sequences with V and J called but not all clones. Of the missing ones, under half trace to an unresolved V gene in checked studies; the others have no known cause. The V and J calls and clone size were taken over from that table, and D and trimming were inferred from the DNA. The sample table shows 150,000 to 200,000 clones, and more than 60% are seen once. More than 3% of the sample is in the top ten clones.

Concerning this clone: It lacks a known antigen. No qualities accompany the bases; no much larger clone lies one base away.

The CDR3 measures 15 amino acids from cysteine to phenylalanine. Only the CDR3 part of the read is kept: 45 bases, read in frame from the first base. A distance of 8 bases separates the germline ends of V and J, which lose 0 bases and 2 bases respectively. According to the germline V gene, CDR1 reads SGHTA and CDR2 reads FQGTGA. In total, just over 650 healthy bone marrow donors made up the cohort. All cohort members were sampled while nominally healthy, although unrecorded immune exposures were likely present. The donor tested CMV seropositive and was one of the 289 seropositive cohort members. Each donor provided a peripheral blood sample, and peripheral blood mononuclear cells were used for TCR beta sequencing. The Qiagen DNeasy Blood Extraction Kit was used to extract genomic DNA from the blood cell samples.

Material for sequencing was PBMCs. This receptor was identified in a woman aged 55-69 years in good health and CMV-seropositive. The sequence joins TRBV7-3 to TRBJ1-3; TRBD1 is perhaps the D gene, given 5 matching bases. The nucleotide sequence reads as follows: TGTGCCAGCAGCTTAACGGGGGGAACTGGAAACACCATATATTTT. The resulting protein is CASSLTGGTGNTIYF.